One sample yielded the 29 T cell receptor beta chains listed below, sequenced in a study of blood T cell repertoires in COVID-19. Data came from immunoSEQ multiplex PCR; TCRdb stores just in-frame clones and leaves some out. The data contain about 83,000 clones, under 95% of them singletons. Sample: peripheral blood. These receptors were collected from a woman older than 75 with active or convalescent COVID-19.

This chain uses TRBV7-9 with TRBJ2-1; D remains unclear. Deletions cut 3 bases from V and 8 bases from J, with 17 bases between. The CDR3 covers 15 residues. Germline loops: CDR1 SEHNR, CDR2 FQNEAQ (reference sequence). The CDR3 sequence: CASSFTRDKADEQFF. The CDR3 bases are TGTGCCAGCAGCTTTACCCGTGACAAGGCCGATGAGCAGTTCTTC.

This sequence joins TRBV7-8 and TRBJ2-7, with D tentatively TRBD1 (5 bases). The V gene's germline CDR1 is SGHVS and CDR2 FQNEAQ. This CDR3 spans 15 amino acids. V dropped 1 base and J dropped 0 bases, with 10 bases sitting between them. CDR3 residues: CASSLEGSSSYEQYF. CDR3 nucleotide sequence: TGTGCCAGCAGCTTAGAGGGGTCAAGCTCCTACGAGCAGTACTTC.

This chain connects TRBV7-2 to TRBJ2-7; D may be TRBD1 (5 bases). CDR3 length: 15 residues. Trimming removed 5 bases at V and 6 bases at J, with 20 bases between. The germline V gene has CDR1 SGHTA and CDR2 FQGNSA. The CDR3, as DNA: TGTGCCAGCAGCCCTTCCAGCTCTGGTCAGGGCGAGCAGTACTTC. Its translation is CASSPSSSGQGEQYF.

V gene TRBV9 combines with J gene TRBJ1-1; D perhaps matches TRBD1 (5 bases). The V end was cut by 0 bases, the J end by 0 bases, with 9 bases between. CDR1 SGDLS and CDR2 YYNGEE come from the germline V gene. This CDR3 spans 15 amino acids. This CDR3 is CASSVEQELNTEAFF. The CDR3 DNA reads TGTGCCAGCAGCGTAGAACAGGAACTGAACACTGAAGCTTTCTTT.

CDR3 sequence (DNA): TGTGCCAGCAGCAAATTAAAACTAGCGGGGGTAGGTGAGACCCAGTACTTC. Its protein is CASSKLKLAGVGETQYF. This chain uses TRBV21-1 with TRBJ2-5; the D segment call TRBD2 is taken from the table without a DNA check. TRBV21-1 is a documented pseudogene. The CDR3 runs 17 residues.

The chain carries TRBV30 and TRBJ1-4, with a tentative D call TRBD1 (6 bases). Trimming stripped 1 base from V and 5 bases from J, with 14 bases between. Looked up from germline, CDR1 is GTSNPN and CDR2 is SVGIG (reference sequence). CDR3 length: 15 amino acids. As DNA, the CDR3 is TGTGCCTGGAGTGGCACAGGGAGCCGAAATGAAAAACTGTTTTTT. Its translation is CAWSGTGSRNEKLFF.

The chain employs TRBV28 and TRBJ1-2; a weak D match, TRBD1 (5 bases). V was pared by 4 bases and J by 7 bases, with 22 bases between. Per germline, CDR1 MDHEN and CDR2 SYDVKM. This CDR3 spans 16 amino acids. For the CDR3, the DNA is TGTGCCAGCAGTTCCCCCGGGACTGATCCTTCCTCTGGCTACACCTTC. This sequence encodes CASSSPGTDPSSGYTF.

The chain couples TRBV5-1 to TRBJ2-1; TRBD1 matches at 10 bases. The CDR3 extends over 19 amino acids. Germline trimming cut 4 bases from V and 6 bases from J; bases unmatched to any gene: 19. CDR1 is SGHRS and CDR2 is YFSETQ in the germline V gene. Here the CDR3 DNA reads TGCGCCAGCAGCCTTAGACAGGGGGCGCCTGAATGGGTCATCAATGAGCAGTTCTTC. Translating it yields CASSLRQGAPEWVINEQFF.

The chain links TRBV5-1 to TRBJ1-1, with D perhaps matching TRBD1 (6 bases). From germline, CDR1 is SGHRS and CDR2 YFSETQ. The CDR3 sequence is 15 residues long. Between the trimmed V and J ends, which lost 1 base and 1 base, there was a span of 11 bases. CDR3 coding DNA: TGCGCCAGCAGCTTGACAGGGATTGGGAACACTGAAGCTTTCTTT. Its translation: CASSLTGIGNTEAFF.

J is TRBJ2-7 and V is TRBV11-2, with 10 bases identical to TRBD1. Germline V gene data show CDR1 as SGHAT and CDR2 as FQNNGV. The CDR3 is 16 residues long. V trimming: 5 bases; J trimming: 0 bases; junction bases outside the gene matches: 7. The CDR3 nucleotides read TGTGCCAGCAGCCTAACCGGGACAGGGGTCTCCTACGAGCAGTACTTC. Translation: CASSLTGTGVSYEQYF.

This clone appeared a few times. The CDR3 sequence is CASSLGGQGTHYGYTF. The CDR3 DNA reads as TGTGCCAGCAGCTTAGGGGGACAGGGGACCCACTATGGCTACACCTTC. This sequence joins TRBV7-6 and TRBJ1-2; 10 nucleotides match TRBD1. The CDR3 spans 16 residues. V lost 1 base and J lost 3; bases outside the gene matches: 5. Germline V gene sequence: CDR1 SGHVS, CDR2 FNYEAQ.

The chain joins TRBV9 to TRBJ1-6, with 7 bases fitting TRBD1. The V gene end was trimmed by 3 bases and the J gene end by 12 bases; junction bases not matched to a gene: 12. The CDR3 is 15 residues long. Germline lookup yields CDR1 SGDLS and CDR2 YYNGEE. CDR3 sequence: CASSAGTEGPRPLHF. In DNA form, the CDR3 reads TGTGCCAGCAGCGCCGGGACAGAGGGCCCCAGACCCCTCCACTTT.

The chain links TRBV13 to TRBJ1-5, with D unresolved. CDR1 PRHDT and CDR2 FYEKMQ come from the germline V gene (reference sequence). The CDR3 totals 13 residues. The V end was cut by 0 bases, the J end by 5 bases, with 5 bases between. The CDR3 is CASSLGPDQPQHF. CDR3 in DNA: TGTGCCAGCAGCTTAGGCCCAGATCAGCCCCAGCATTTT.

The rearrangement uses TRBV2 and TRBJ1-5; 7 positions match TRBD1. In germline, CDR1 is SNHLY, CDR2 FYNNEI. The V and J ends lost 5 bases and 5 bases, in that order; junction bases with no gene match: 12. The CDR3 sequence is 16 residues long. This CDR3 reads CASSHPGPRGHQPQHF. The DNA for the CDR3 is TGTGCCAGCAGTCATCCTGGTCCGAGGGGGCATCAGCCCCAGCATTTT.

CDR3 nucleotide sequence: TGTGCCAGTAGTCTAACAGGGTCCTATCAGCCCCAGCATTTT. It translates to CASSLTGSYQPQHF. The chain links TRBV19 to TRBJ1-5; a weak D match, TRBD1 (6 bases). Per the germline V gene, CDR1 is LNHDA and CDR2 is SQIVND (reference sequence). With 5 bases removed from V and 5 bases from J, the gap between germline ends came to 13 bases. The CDR3 length is 14 residues. The variable domain in full, completed from reference TRBV19 and TRBJ1-5, reads DGGITQSPKYLFRKEGQNVTLSCEQNLNHDAMYWYRQDPGQGLRLIYYSQIVNDFQKGDIAEGYSVSREKKESFPLTVTSAQKNPTAFYLCASSLTGSYQPQHFGDGTRLSIL.

The chain has TRBV9 and TRBJ2-3, with 10 bases fitting TRBD2. The CDR3 spans 16 residues. The trim removed 2 bases at V and 2 bases at J, leaving 5 bases unmatched. Per germline, CDR1 SGDLS and CDR2 YYNGEE. This chain's CDR3 is CASSVGSGGSTDTQYF. CDR3 in DNA: TGTGCCAGCAGCGTCGGTAGCGGGGGGTCCACAGATACGCAGTATTTT.

This chain uses TRBV4-1 with TRBJ1-1; D possibly corresponds to TRBD1 (5 bases). V dropped 1 base and J dropped 2 bases, with 14 bases sitting between them. Germline assignment: CDR1 MGHRA and CDR2 YSYEKL. This CDR3 is 16 amino acids long. CDR3 protein: CASSQGAGGLNTEAFF. DNA for the CDR3: TGCGCCAGCAGCCAAGGGGCCGGGGGGTTAAACACTGAAGCTTTCTTT.

This chain joins TRBV7-2 and TRBJ2-7; D is undetermined. The V gene lost 4 bases and the J gene lost 0 bases, with 10 bases spanning the gap. The CDR3 runs to 14 residues. Germline assignment: CDR1 SGHTA and CDR2 FQGNSA. This CDR3 reads CASSSTFSSYEQYF. The CDR3 DNA reads as TGTGCCAGCAGCTCGACATTTAGCTCCTACGAGCAGTACTTC.

This clone was picked up a small number of times. CDR3 nucleotide sequence: TGTGCCAGCAGCTTAGAAGGAGGCAGTGGGTCCCATTCACCCCTCCACTTT. As protein: CASSLEGGSGSHSPLHF. The chain couples TRBV11-2 to TRBJ1-6; no firm D call. Trimming left V 0 bases short and J 8 bases short, with 17 bases between. Germline V gene data show CDR1 as SGHAT and CDR2 as FQNNGV. The CDR3 is made up of 17 amino acids.

The chain is built from TRBV30 and TRBJ1-2; D is unresolved. The germline gives CDR1 GTSNPN, CDR2 SVGIG (reference sequence). V was shortened by 2 bases and J by 8 bases, with 9 bases between the two germline ends. CDR3 length: 11 amino acids. CDR3 nucleotides: TGTGCCTGGAGTTCGAACATCGGCTACACCTTC. Amino acids: CAWSSNIGYTF.

This clone was detected only a few times. This same CDR3 is encoded by further DNA sequences in the sample. The rearrangement links TRBV7-2 to TRBJ2-1; TRBD1 might be the D (8 bases). Trimming removed 4 bases from V and 3 bases from J, with 13 bases in between. This CDR3 is 15 amino acids long. CDR1 and CDR2 from the germline V gene are SGHTA and FQGNSA. The CDR3 coding sequence is TGTGCCAGCAGCTCAGGGGGCGGGGGCTACAATGAGCAGTTCTTC. It codes for CASSSGGGGYNEQFF.

This chain connects TRBV6-1 to TRBJ2-2, with D perhaps TRBD1 (6 bases). Germline lookup yields CDR1 MNHNS and CDR2 SASEGT. The ends were cut back, 4 bases at V and 1 base at J, with 16 bases in the middle. The CDR3 has 17 residues. For the CDR3, the DNA is TGTGCCAGCAGTGGGGGGCCCTACGCGATGAACACCGGGGAGCTGTTTTTT. It encodes CASSGGPYAMNTGELFF.

The chain links TRBV18 to TRBJ1-1; possibly TRBD1 for D (5 bases). This CDR3 has 14 amino acids. Deletions cut 3 bases from V and 7 bases from J, with 15 bases between. Germline CDR1 reads KGHSH; CDR2 reads LQKENI. CDR3 loop: CASSPGQINGEAFF. The CDR3 DNA reads TGTGCCAGCTCACCCGGACAAATCAACGGTGAAGCTTTCTTT.

This clone was observed a handful of times. The V and J genes are TRBV6-5 and TRBJ1-1; D may be TRBD1 (6 bases). The CDR3 is 15 residues long. Trimming shortened V by 6 bases and J by 1 base, and 15 bases separated the two germline ends. The germline CDR1 and CDR2 sequences are MNHEY and SVGAGI. The CDR3 nucleotides are TGTGCCAGCAGCCTAACAGGGCCAGCGAACACTGAAGCTTTCTTT. Amino acid sequence: CASSLTGPANTEAFF.

The chain employs TRBV7-2 and TRBJ2-5; D perhaps matches TRBD2 (6 bases). Trimming stripped 7 bases from V and 4 bases from J, with 16 bases between. This CDR3 is built from 14 residues. The germline V gene encodes CDR1 SGHTA and CDR2 FQGNSA. CDR3 sequence reads: CASTQKRRGETQYF. The DNA for the CDR3 is TGTGCCAGCACCCAAAAGAGGAGGGGAGAGACCCAGTACTTC.

This chain uses TRBV3-1 (or the pseudogene TRBV3-2) with TRBJ2-3; D perhaps matches TRBD2 (5 bases). Germline CDR1 LGHDT, CDR2 YNNKEL (reference sequence). Trimming left V 7 bases short and J 6 bases short, with 11 bases between. The CDR3 is made up of 12 amino acids. CDR3 in DNA: TGTGCCAGCAACACGCCGGGGGATACGCAGTATTTT. Protein: CASNTPGDTQYF.

The chain uses TRBV20-1 and TRBJ2-7; TRBD1 might be the D (5 bases). Germline V CDR1 and CDR2: DFQATT, SNEGSKA (reference sequence). The V gene lost 3 bases and the J gene lost 4 bases, with 7 bases spanning the gap. The CDR3 runs to 11 residues. Here the CDR3 DNA reads TGCAGTGCTAGCCGACAGTACGAGCAGTACTTC. It encodes CSASRQYEQYF.

This CDR3 is CASSRGLAGADTQYF. As DNA, the CDR3 is TGTGCCAGTAGTCGAGGACTAGCGGGGGCAGATACGCAGTATTTT. The V gene is TRBV19, the J gene TRBJ2-3; TRBD2 agrees at 13 bases. V lost 5 bases to trimming and J lost 4 bases; unmatched junction nucleotides: 3. The CDR3 contains 15 residues. The germline V gene has CDR1 LNHDA and CDR2 SQIVND (reference sequence).

The chain has TRBV7-2 and TRBJ2-3, with 12 bases fitting TRBD2. CDR3 size: 17 residues. V lost 6 bases and J lost 4; bases outside the gene matches: 11. The germline gives CDR1 SGHTA, CDR2 FQGNSA. This chain's CDR3 is CASSPTLAGGWADTQYF. The CDR3 DNA reads as TGTGCCAGCAGTCCCACACTAGCGGGGGGTTGGGCAGATACGCAGTATTTT.